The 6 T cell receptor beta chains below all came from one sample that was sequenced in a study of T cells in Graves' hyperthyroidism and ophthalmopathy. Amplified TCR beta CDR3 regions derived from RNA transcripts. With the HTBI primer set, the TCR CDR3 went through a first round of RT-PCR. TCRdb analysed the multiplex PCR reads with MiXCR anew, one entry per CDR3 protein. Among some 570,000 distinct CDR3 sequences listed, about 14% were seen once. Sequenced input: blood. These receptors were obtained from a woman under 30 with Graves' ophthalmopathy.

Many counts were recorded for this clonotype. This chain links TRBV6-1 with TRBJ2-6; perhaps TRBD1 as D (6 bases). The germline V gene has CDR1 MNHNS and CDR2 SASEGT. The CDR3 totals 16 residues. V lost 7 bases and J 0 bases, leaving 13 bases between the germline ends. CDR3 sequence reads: CASTDSWGSGANVLTF. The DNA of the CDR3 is TGTGCCAGCACGGACAGTTGGGGCTCTGGGGCCAACGTCCTGACTTTC.

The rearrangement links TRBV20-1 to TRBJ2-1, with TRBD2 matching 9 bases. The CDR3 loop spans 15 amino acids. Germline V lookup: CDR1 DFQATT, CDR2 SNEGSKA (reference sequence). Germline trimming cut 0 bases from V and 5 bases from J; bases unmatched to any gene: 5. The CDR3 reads CSARDPGLAHNEQFF. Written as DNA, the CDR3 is TGCAGTGCTAGAGATCCGGGACTAGCCCACAATGAGCAGTTCTTC.

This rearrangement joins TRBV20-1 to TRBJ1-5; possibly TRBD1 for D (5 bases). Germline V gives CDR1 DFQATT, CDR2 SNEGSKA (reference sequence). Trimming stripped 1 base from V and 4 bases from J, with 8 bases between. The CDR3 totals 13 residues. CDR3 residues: CSARGPGNQPQHF. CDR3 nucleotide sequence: TGCAGTGCTAGAGGGCCAGGGAATCAGCCCCAGCATTTT.

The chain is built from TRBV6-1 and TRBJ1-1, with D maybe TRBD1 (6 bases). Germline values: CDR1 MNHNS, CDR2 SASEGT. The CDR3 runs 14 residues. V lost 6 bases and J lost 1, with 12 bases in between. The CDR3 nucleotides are TGTGCCAGCAGAACTACGACAGGGAACACTGAAGCTTTCTTT. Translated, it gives CASRTTTGNTEAFF.

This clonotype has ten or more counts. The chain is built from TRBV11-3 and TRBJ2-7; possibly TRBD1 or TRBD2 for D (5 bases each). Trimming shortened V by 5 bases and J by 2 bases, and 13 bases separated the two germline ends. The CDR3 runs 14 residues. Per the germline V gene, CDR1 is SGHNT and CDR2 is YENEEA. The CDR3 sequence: CASSLLRGAYEQYF. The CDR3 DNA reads TGTGCCAGCAGCCTCCTTCGAGGGGCCTACGAGCAGTACTTC.

The CDR3 here is CASSSGQRNIQYF. The CDR3, as DNA: TGTGCCAGCAGCTCCGGACAGAGAAACATTCAGTACTTC. The chain uses TRBV7-2 and TRBJ2-4; weak D call: TRBD1 (6 bases). Germline CDR1 reads SGHTA; CDR2 reads FQGNSA. CDR3 size: 13 residues. Trimming took off 4 bases at V and 6 bases at J, with 10 bases between the two ends.